These T cell receptor beta chains were read from a single sample in a study of sequential checkpoint blockade in melanoma. The assay was immunoSEQ multiplex PCR, and TCRdb's table has in-frame clones only and misses some. This sample has some 19,000 clones, with 55% to 70% found just once. The starting material was CD8+ T cells sorted from blood (inferred from file names), obtained from a patient given nivolumab and ipilimumab in sequence. Receptor source: a human donor with melanoma. Both conserved end residues are part of each CDR3. The order of the fields is CDR3 length, V gene, J gene, clone size, D gene, CDR3 DNA, CDR3 protein. The D gene is left open where the match is weak. Some rows mark clone size as missing; the rest say once, few, many or name a class of expanded clone.

11	TRBV10-2	TRBJ2-7	few	.	TGCGCCAGCAGTGTCAGCTACGAGCAGTACTTC	CASSVSYEQYF
15	TRBV6-5	TRBJ2-1	.	.	TGTGCCAGCAGTTTTCCAGGGAAGAGATACAATGAGCAGTTCTTC	CASSFPGKRYNEQFF
15	TRBV5-8	TRBJ2-7	.	.	TGTGCCAGCAGTGGTGCGGGGGCCTTCTACTACGAGCAGTACTTC	CASSGAGAFYYEQYF
16	TRBV19	TRBJ1-5	.	TRBD1	TGTGCCAGTAGTCTGGTTGGACAGGGGAAAAATCAGCCCCAGCATTTT	CASSLVGQGKNQPQHF
14	TRBV25-1	TRBJ2-2	.	TRBD1	TGTGCCAGCAGTGTTAAGGGGGCCAGCGGGGAGCTGTTTTTT	CASSVKGASGELFF
15	TRBV13	TRBJ2-1	.	TRBD2	TGTGCCAGCAGCTTAGGACTAGCGGGAATCAATGAGCAGTTCTTC	CASSLGLAGINEQFF
13	TRBV28	TRBJ2-7	.	TRBD2	TGTGCCAGCAGCGGGGGGAGCACCTACGAGCAGTACTTC	CASSGGSTYEQYF
14	TRBV10-3	TRBJ1-2	few	TRBD1	TGTGCCAGCGGAAGGACAGGGGGCAGCTATGGCTACACCTTC	CASGRTGGSYGYTF
12	TRBV9	TRBJ2-3	.	.	TGTGCCAGCAGCCCCGGCACAGATACGCAGTATTTT	CASSPGTDTQYF
14	TRBV5-1	TRBJ2-5	.	.	TGCGCCAGCAGCTTGGCAGGGTGGCCGGAGACCCAGTACTTC	CASSLAGWPETQYF
14	TRBV19	TRBJ2-2	.	.	TGTGCCAGTAGTAGCCAGGGGAACACCGGGGAGCTGTTTTTT	CASSSQGNTGELFF
12	TRBV28	TRBJ1-1	.	.	TGTGCCAGCAGTATCAAGAACACTGAAGCTTTCTTT	CASSIKNTEAFF
16	TRBV5-1	TRBJ2-1	.	.	TGCGCCAGCAGCCTATTAGCGAGGAGCTCCTACAATGAGCAGTTCTTC	CASSLLARSSYNEQFF
19	TRBV11-2	TRBJ2-7	.	TRBD2	TGTGCCAGCAGCTCGAGGACAGGGGGCGGACTAGCGGGAGTGAACGAGCAGTACTTC	CASSSRTGGGLAGVNEQYF
14	TRBV7-9	TRBJ2-7	.	TRBD2	TGTGCCAGCAGTCGACCCGGGGGGATCCACGAGCAGTACTTC	CASSRPGGIHEQYF
12	TRBV10-2	TRBJ2-7	.	.	TGCGCCAGCAGTGACCTACAGCGGGAGCAGTACTTC	CASSDLQREQYF
14	TRBV9	TRBJ1-2	.	TRBD1	TGTGCCAGCACCCCAAGTCAGGGGGCGCCTGGCTACACCTTC	CASTPSQGAPGYTF
14	TRBV7-6	TRBJ1-1	.	.	TGTGCCAGCAGCTTAACCGCAGGGGAAATTGAAGCTTTCTTT	CASSLTAGEIEAFF
14	TRBV9	TRBJ2-6	.	.	TGTGCCAGCGGGGCCGACTCTGGGGCCAACGTCCTGACTTTC	CASGADSGANVLTF
12	TRBV5-4	TRBJ1-1	few	.	TGTGCCAGCAGCCCTTATAACACTGAAGCTTTCTTT	CASSPYNTEAFF
14	TRBV6-1	TRBJ2-2	few	TRBD2	TGTGCCAGCAGTGACGGGAGGGCCACCGGGGAGCTGTTTTTT	CASSDGRATGELFF
11	TRBV27	TRBJ2-7	.	.	TGTGCCAGCAGTTATGGGAGGGAGCAGTACTTC	CASSYGREQYF
15	TRBV6-8	TRBJ1-2	few	TRBD1	TGTGCCAGCAGTACCAGGACAGGAAGGGCGGCTGGCTACACCTTC	CASSTRTGRAAGYTF
12	TRBV9	TRBJ1-4	once	TRBD1	TGTGCCAGCAGCCCAGGGACAGGAAAACTGTTTTTT	CASSPGTGKLFF
13	TRBV9	TRBJ2-2	few	.	TGTGCCAGCAGCGAGACAGGCACCGGGGAGCTGTTTTTT	CASSETGTGELFF
15	TRBV7-3	TRBJ1-4	.	.	TGTGCCAGCAGCCCCGATCGAATACAGGGTACAAAACTGTTTTTT	CASSPDRIQGTKLFF
14	TRBV27	TRBJ2-5	.	TRBD1	TGTGCCAGCAGTCTCCGACAGGGGGCGCGGGAGCAGTACTTC	CASSLRQGAREQYF
17	TRBV10-3	TRBJ2-1	.	TRBD2	TGTGCCATCAGTGGGGGGACTAGCGGGTTCTCCTACAATGAGCAGTTCTTC	CAISGGTSGFSYNEQFF
14	TRBV11-3	TRBJ2-7	.	TRBD1	TGTGCCAGCAGCTTTGGGACAGGGACCTACGAGCAGTACTTC	CASSFGTGTYEQYF
16	TRBV29-1	TRBJ2-7	.	.	TGCAGCGTTGTAGGGGAGGACTTCTCTAGCTCCTACGAGCAGTACTTC	CSVVGEDFSSSYEQYF
13	TRBV5-6	TRBJ2-4	.	.	TGTGCCAGCAGCTTGAGTCAGGGGGGTCTTCAGTACTTC	CASSLSQGGLQYF
16	TRBV5-6	TRBJ2-2	.	.	TGTGCCAGCAGCTTAATCGCGTCGGTCGCCACCGGGGAGCTGTTTTTT	CASSLIASVATGELFF
16	TRBV9	TRBJ1-6	.	TRBD1	TGTGCCAGCAGCCCAACGGGACAGGGAAGAAATTCACCCCTCCACTTT	CASSPTGQGRNSPLHF
13	TRBV11-2	TRBJ2-3	.	.	TGTGCCAGCAGCTCGGACGGGGTGGATACGCAGTATTTT	CASSSDGVDTQYF
13	TRBV9	TRBJ1-1	.	.	TGTGCCAGCAGCCCGGGGGGGCACACTGAAGCTTTCTTT	CASSPGGHTEAFF
14	TRBV19	TRBJ1-3	.	.	TGTGCCAGTAGTGCACCTGGGGCGGGAAACACCATATATTTT	CASSAPGAGNTIYF
16	TRBV7-9	TRBJ1-1	once	TRBD1	TGTGCCAGCAGCCACCGGACAGGGACCATGAACACTGAAGCTTTCTTT	CASSHRTGTMNTEAFF
15	TRBV11-2	TRBJ1-1	.	TRBD1	TGTGCCAGCAGCTATGGACAGGGGAGAGACACTGAAGCTTTCTTT	CASSYGQGRDTEAFF
15	TRBV4-3	TRBJ2-7	.	TRBD1	TGCGCCAGCAGCCAATCTCTGGACAGGTCATTCGAGCAGTACTTC	CASSQSLDRSFEQYF
16	TRBV29-1	TRBJ2-2	.	TRBD1	TGCAGCGTTGAGGACAGGGTCCGTGCGAACACCGGGGAGCTGTTTTTT	CSVEDRVRANTGELFF
12	TRBV7-9	TRBJ1-1	.	TRBD1	TGTGCCAGCAGCCTCGGGACAGTAGAAGCTTTCTTT	CASSLGTVEAFF
16	TRBV7-2	TRBJ1-4	.	.	TGTGCCAGCAGCTTTCAGTTGTCTGCAACTAATGAAAAACTGTTTTTT	CASSFQLSATNEKLFF
12	TRBV7-2	TRBJ2-7	once	.	TGTGCCAGCAGCCAAATAGACTACGAGCAGTACTTC	CASSQIDYEQYF
14	TRBV7-3	TRBJ2-2	few	TRBD1	TGTGCCAGCAGCCGCCATCAGGGGGCCGGGGAGCTGTTTTTT	CASSRHQGAGELFF
18	TRBV10-3	TRBJ2-3	.	.	TGTGCCATCAGTGAGTCGACTCGTGGGGGGAGTCAGGCAGATACGCAGTATTTT	CAISESTRGGSQADTQYF
15	TRBV6-1	TRBJ2-3	few	TRBD2	TGTGCCAGCAGGGGACTAGCGGGAGACACAGATACGCAGTATTTT	CASRGLAGDTDTQYF
12	TRBV25-1	TRBJ1-2	once	.	TGTGCCAGCAGTGAAGTTCGCAGAGGCTACACCTTC	CASSEVRRGYTF
15	TRBV9	TRBJ2-7	.	.	TGTGCCAGCAGCGCCGGGACACAACCCTCCTACGAGCAGTACTTC	CASSAGTQPSYEQYF